This T cell receptor (beta chain) was recorded in a study of blood T cell repertoires in COVID-19. Libraries were prepared by immunoSEQ multiplex PCR; TCRdb keeps only in-frame clonotypes and omits some of them. The sample gives over 85,000 clones, around 87% of which show up once; about 20% is in the top ten. Trimming removed 4 bases from V and 1 base from J, with 12 bases in between. Germline assignment: CDR1 SGDLS and CDR2 YYNGEE. The CDR3 length is 15 residues. The TCR was taken from a human donor in a cohort sampled during active COVID-19. Input material: peripheral blood. This chain links TRBV9 with TRBJ1-5; D gene ambiguous. This CDR3 is CASSPSGGSNQPQHF. DNA for the CDR3: TGTGCCAGCAGCCCCTCGGGTGGAAGCAATCAGCCCCAGCATTTT.